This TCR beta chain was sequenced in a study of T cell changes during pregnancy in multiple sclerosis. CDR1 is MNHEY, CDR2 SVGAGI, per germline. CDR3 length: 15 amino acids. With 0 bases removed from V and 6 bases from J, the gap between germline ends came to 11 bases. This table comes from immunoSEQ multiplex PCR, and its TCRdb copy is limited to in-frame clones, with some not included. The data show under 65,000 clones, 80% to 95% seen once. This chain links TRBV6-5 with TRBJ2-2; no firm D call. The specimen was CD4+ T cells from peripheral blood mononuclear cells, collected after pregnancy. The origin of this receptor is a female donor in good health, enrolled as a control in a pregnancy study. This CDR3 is CASSYSYGPAGELFF. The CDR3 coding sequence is TGTGCCAGCAGTTACTCGTATGGGCCGGCCGGGGAGCTGTTTTTT.